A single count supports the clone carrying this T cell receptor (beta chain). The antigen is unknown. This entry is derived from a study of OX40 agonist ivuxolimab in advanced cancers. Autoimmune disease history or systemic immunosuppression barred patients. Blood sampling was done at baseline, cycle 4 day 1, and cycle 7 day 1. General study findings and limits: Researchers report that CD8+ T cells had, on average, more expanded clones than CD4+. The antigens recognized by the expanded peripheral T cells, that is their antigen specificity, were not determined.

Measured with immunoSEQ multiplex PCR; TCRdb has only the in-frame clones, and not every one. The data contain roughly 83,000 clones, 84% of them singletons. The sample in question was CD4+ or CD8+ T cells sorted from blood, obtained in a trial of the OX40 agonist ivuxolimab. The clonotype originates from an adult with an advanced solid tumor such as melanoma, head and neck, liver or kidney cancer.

The CDR3 protein is CASSSHGKGGEANEKLFF. The CDR3 bases are TGTGCCAGCAGCTCGCATGGAAAGGGGGGCGAGGCTAATGAAAAACTGTTTTTT. This chain connects TRBV5-8 to TRBJ1-4; maybe TRBD1 (6 bases). The CDR3 is 18 amino acids. CDR1 is SGHTS and CDR2 is YDEGEE in the germline V gene. Trimming took 3 bases from V and 3 from J, leaving 21 bases between them. Using reference TRBV5-8 and TRBJ1-4 for the parts outside the CDR3, the full variable domain is EAGVTQSPTHLIKTRGQQATLRCSPISGHTSVYWYQQALGLGLQFLLWYDEGEERNRGNFPPRFSGRQFPNYSSELNVNALELEDSALYLCASSSHGKGGEANEKLFFGSGTQLSVL.